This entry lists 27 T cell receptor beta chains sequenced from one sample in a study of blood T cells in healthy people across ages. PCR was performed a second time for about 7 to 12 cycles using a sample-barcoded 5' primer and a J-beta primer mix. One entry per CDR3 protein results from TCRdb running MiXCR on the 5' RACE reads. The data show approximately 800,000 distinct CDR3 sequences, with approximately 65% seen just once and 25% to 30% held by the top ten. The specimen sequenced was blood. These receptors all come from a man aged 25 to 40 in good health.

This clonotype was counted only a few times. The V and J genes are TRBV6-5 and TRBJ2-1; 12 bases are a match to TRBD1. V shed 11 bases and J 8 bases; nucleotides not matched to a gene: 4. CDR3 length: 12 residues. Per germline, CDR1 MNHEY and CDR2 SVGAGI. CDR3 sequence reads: CASGTGGDEQFF. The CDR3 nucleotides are TGTGCCTCCGGGACAGGGGGCGATGAGCAGTTCTTC.

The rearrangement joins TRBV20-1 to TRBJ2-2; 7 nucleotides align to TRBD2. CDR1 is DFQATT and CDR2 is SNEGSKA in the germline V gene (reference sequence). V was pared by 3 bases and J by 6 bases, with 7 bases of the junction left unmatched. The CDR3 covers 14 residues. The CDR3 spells CSASFASGAGELFF. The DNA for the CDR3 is TGCAGTGCTAGTTTCGCTAGCGGAGCCGGGGAGCTGTTTTTT.

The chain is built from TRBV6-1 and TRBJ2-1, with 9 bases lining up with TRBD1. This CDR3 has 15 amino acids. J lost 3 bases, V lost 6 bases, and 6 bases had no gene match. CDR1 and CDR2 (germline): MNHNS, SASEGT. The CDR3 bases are TGTGCCAGCAGGGTGGGGACAGGGCTCTACAATGAGCAGTTCTTC. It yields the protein CASRVGTGLYNEQFF.

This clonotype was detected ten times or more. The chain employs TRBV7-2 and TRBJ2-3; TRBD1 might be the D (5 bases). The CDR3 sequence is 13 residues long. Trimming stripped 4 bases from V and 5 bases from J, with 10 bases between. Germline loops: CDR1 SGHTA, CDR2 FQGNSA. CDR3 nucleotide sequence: TGTGCCAGCAGCTATAATCAGGGAGATACGCAGTATTTT. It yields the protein CASSYNQGDTQYF.

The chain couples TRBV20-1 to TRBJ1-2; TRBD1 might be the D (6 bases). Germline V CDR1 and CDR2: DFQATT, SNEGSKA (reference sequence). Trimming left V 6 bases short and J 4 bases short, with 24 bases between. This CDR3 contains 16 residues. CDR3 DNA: TGCAGTGCCAGTTTTCGGGGGCAGCAGTCCCCCTATGGCTACACCTTC. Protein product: CSASFRGQQSPYGYTF.

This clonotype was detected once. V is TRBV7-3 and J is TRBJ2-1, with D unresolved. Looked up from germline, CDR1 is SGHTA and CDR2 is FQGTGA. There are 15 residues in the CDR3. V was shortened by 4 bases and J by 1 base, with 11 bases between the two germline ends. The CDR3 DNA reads TGTGCCAGCAGCTCTACTTCCGCTTCCTACAATGAGCAGTTCTTC. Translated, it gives CASSSTSASYNEQFF.

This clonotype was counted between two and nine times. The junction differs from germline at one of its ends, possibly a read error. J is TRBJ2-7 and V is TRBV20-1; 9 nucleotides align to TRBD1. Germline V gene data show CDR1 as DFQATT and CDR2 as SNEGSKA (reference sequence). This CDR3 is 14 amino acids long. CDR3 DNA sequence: TGCAGTGCTCCAGACAGGGGGTTCACCTACGAGCAGTACTTT. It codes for CSAPDRGFTYEQYF.

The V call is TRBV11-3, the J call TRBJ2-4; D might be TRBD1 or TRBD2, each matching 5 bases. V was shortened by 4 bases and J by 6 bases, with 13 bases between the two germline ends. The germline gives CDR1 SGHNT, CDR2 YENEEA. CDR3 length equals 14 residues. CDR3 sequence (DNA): TGTGCCAGCAGCTCTGGGACGGAGAGAAACATTCAGTACTTC. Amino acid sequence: CASSSGTERNIQYF.

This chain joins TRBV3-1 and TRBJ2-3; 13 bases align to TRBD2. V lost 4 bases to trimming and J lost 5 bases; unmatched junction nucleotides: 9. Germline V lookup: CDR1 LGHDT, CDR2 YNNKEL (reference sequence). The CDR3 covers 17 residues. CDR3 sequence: CASSRLTSGGAVDTQYF. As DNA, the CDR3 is TGTGCCAGCAGCCGCCTCACTAGCGGGGGGGCTGTAGATACGCAGTATTTT.

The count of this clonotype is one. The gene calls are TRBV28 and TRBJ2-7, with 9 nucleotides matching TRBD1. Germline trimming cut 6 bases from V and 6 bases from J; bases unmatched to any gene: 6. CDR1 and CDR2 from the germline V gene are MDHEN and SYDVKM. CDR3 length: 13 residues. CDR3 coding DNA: TGTGCCAGCAGGCCTACAGGGGGCGCCGAGCAGTACTTC. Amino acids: CASRPTGGAEQYF.

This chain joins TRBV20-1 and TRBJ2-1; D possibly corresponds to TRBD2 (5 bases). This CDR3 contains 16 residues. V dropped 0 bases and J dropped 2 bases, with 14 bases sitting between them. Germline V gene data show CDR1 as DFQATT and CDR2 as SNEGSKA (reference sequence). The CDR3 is CSARDSEGSPYNEQFF. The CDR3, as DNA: TGCAGTGCTAGAGATTCCGAGGGAAGCCCCTACAATGAGCAGTTCTTC.

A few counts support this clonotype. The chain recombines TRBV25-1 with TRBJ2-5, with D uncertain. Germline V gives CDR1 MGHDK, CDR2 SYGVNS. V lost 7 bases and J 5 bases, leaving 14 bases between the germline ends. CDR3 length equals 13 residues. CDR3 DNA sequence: TGTGCCAGCACCTTGGGGAAAGGGGAGACCCAGTACTTC. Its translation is CASTLGKGETQYF.

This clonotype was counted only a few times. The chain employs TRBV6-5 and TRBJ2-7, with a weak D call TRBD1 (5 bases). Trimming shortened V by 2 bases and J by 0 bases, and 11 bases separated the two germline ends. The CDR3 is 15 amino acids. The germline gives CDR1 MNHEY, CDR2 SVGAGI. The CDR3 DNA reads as TGTGCCAGCAGTTACCTCGGACAAGGCTCCTACGAGCAGTACTTC. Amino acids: CASSYLGQGSYEQYF.

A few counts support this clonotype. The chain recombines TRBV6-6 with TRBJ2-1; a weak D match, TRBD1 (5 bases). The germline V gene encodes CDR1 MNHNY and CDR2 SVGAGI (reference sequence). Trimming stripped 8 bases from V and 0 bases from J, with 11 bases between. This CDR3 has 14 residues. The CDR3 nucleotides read TGTGCCAGCTCCCAAGACAGCTCCTACAATGAGCAGTTCTTC. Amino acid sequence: CASSQDSSYNEQFF.

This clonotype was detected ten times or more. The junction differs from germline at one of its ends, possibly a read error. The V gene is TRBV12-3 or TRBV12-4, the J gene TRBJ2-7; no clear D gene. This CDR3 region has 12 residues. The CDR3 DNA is TGCGCCAGCAGCTCCGGTGGGTACGAGCAGTACTTC. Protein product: CASSSGGYEQYF.

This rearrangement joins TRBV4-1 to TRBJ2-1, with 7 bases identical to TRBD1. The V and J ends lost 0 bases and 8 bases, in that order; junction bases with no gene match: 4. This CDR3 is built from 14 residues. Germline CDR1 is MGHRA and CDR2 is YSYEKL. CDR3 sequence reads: CASSQEMGTDEQFF. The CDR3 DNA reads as TGCGCCAGCAGCCAAGAAATGGGGACAGATGAGCAGTTCTTC.

Here the CDR3 reads CASSLAESTNEKLFF. The CDR3 DNA sequence: TGCGCCAGCAGCTTGGCAGAGTCAACTAATGAAAAACTGTTTTTT. The rearrangement joins TRBV5-1 to TRBJ1-4, with no clear D. Trimming pared 0 bases from V and 0 bases from J, leaving 6 bases between. Germline loops: CDR1 SGHRS, CDR2 YFSETQ. The CDR3 contains 15 residues.

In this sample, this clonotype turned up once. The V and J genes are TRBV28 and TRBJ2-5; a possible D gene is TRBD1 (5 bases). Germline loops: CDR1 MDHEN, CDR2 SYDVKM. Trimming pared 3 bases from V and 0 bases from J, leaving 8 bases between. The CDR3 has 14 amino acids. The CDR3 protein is CASSLTVHQETQYF. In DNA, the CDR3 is TGTGCCAGCAGTTTGACAGTTCACCAAGAGACCCAGTACTTC.

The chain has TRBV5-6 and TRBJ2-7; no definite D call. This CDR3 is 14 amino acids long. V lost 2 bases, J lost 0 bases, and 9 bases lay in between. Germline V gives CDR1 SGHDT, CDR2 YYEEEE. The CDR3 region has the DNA TGTGCCAGCAGCTTCCAGGCGGTCTCCTACGAGCAGTACTTC. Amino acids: CASSFQAVSYEQYF.

The CDR3 here is CAISDGTGGNIQYF. CDR3 bases: TGTGCCATCAGTGATGGGACAGGGGGCAACATTCAGTACTTC. This sequence joins TRBV10-3 and TRBJ2-4, with 12 bases lining up with TRBD1. The CDR3 consists of 14 residues. V gave up 3 bases and J gave up 7 bases; unmatched junction bases: 1. Germline V gives CDR1 ENHRY, CDR2 SYGVKD.

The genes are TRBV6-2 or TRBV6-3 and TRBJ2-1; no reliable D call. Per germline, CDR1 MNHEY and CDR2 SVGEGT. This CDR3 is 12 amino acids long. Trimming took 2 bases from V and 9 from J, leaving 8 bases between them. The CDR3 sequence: CASSYEVSEQFF. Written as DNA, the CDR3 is TGTGCCAGCAGTTACGAGGTCAGTGAGCAGTTCTTC.

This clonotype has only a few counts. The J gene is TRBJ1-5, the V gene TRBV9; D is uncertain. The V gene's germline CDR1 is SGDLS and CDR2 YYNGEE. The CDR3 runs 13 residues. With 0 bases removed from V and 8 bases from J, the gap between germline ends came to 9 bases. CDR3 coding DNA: TGTGCCAGCAGCGTAGGGGTTTTGGAGCCCCAGCATTTT. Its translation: CASSVGVLEPQHF.

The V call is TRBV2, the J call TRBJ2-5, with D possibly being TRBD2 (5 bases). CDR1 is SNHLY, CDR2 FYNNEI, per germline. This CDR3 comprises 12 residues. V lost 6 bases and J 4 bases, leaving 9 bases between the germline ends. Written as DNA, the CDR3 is TGTGCCAGCAGCGAGCGGATAGAGACCCAGTACTTC. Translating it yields CASSERIETQYF.

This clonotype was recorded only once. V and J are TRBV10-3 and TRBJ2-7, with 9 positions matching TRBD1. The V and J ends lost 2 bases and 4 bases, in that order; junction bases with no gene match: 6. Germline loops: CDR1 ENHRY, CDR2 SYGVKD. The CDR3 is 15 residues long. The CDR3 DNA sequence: TGTGCCATCAGTGAGATCTCCGGGACAGGGTACGAGCAGTACTTC. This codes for CAISEISGTGYEQYF.

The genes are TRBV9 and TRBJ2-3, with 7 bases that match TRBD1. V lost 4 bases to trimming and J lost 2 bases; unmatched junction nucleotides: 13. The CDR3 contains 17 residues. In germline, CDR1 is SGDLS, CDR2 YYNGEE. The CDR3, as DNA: TGTGCCAGCAGCCGATCAGGGACAGTAAGCCTCACAGATACGCAGTATTTT. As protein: CASSRSGTVSLTDTQYF.

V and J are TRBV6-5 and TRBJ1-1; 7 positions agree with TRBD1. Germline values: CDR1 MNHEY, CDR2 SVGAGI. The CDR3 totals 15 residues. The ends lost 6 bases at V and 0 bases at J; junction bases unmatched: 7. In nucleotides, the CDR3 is TGTGCCAGCAGCAAGGGACAGCTCATGAACACTGAAGCTTTCTTT. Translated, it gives CASSKGQLMNTEAFF.

CDR3 loop: CASTVTAAPNTEAFF. For the CDR3, the DNA is TGTGCCAGCACCGTCACGGCGGCCCCGAACACTGAAGCTTTCTTT. J is TRBJ1-1 and V is TRBV9; D is undetermined. Per the germline V gene, CDR1 is SGDLS and CDR2 is YYNGEE. CDR3 length: 15 residues. With 6 bases removed from V and 1 base from J, the gap between germline ends came to 16 bases.